The clone carrying this TCR beta chain was seen a handful of times. No antigen is known for it. TCRdb reprocessed the reads via MiXCR and lists one record per CDR3 protein. The data show around 47,000 distinct CDR3 sequences, around 20% seen once. CDR1 is SEHNR and CDR2 is FQNEAQ in the germline V gene (reference sequence). J was trimmed by 3 bases and V by 5 bases; bases with no gene match: 5. CDR3 size: 14 residues. The sample belongs to a study of T cell repertoires in cytomegalovirus infection. Sequenced material: CD8+ T cells from cultured PBMCs, taken from culture after CMV antigen stimulation. This rearrangement joins TRBV7-9 to TRBJ2-7; 9 bases map to TRBD2. The source of this sequence is a human donor in good health (CMV status not recorded). Some clones in this sample may be carry-over from other donors' samples. CDR3 in DNA: TGTGCCAGCAGCCAGAGCGGGGGGAGCTACGAGCAGTACTTC. Translating it yields CASSQSGGSYEQYF. The whole variable domain, filled in from reference TRBV7-9 and TRBJ2-7, reads DTGVSQNPRHKITKRGQNVTFRCDPISEHNRLYWYRQTLGQGPEFLTYFQNEAQLEKSRLLSDRFSAERPKGSFSTLEIQRTEQGDSAMYLCASSQSGGSYEQYFGPGTRLTVT.